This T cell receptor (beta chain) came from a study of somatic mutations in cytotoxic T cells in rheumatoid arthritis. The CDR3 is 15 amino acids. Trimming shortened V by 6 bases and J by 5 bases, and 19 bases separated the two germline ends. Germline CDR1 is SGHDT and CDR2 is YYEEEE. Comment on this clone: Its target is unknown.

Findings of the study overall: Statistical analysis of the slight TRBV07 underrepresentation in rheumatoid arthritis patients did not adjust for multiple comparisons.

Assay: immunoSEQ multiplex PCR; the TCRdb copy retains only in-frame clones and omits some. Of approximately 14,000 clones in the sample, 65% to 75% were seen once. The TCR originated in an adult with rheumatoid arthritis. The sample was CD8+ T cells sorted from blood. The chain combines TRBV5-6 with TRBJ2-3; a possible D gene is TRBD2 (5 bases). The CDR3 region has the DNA TGTGCCAGCATCATGGCAAGCGGCCGGGAAGATACGCAGTATTTT. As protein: CASIMASGREDTQYF.